Listed below are T cell receptor beta chains from one sample, sequenced in a study of T cell changes during pregnancy in multiple sclerosis. Data came from immunoSEQ multiplex PCR; TCRdb stores just in-frame clones and leaves some out. The repertoire holds 40,000 to 50,000 clones, with approximately 90% as singletons. Here the sequenced sample was CD8+ T cells from peripheral blood mononuclear cells, taken in the third trimester of pregnancy. Receptor source: a female donor with multiple sclerosis, enrolled in a pregnancy study. Both conserved end residues are trimmed from each CDR3. Rows give clone size only sometimes, using once, few, many, or a class for an expanded clone.

len	abundance	j_gene	v_gene	CDR3aa
13	NA	TRBJ1-2	TRBV7-2	ASSAYPGYAFGYT
11	NA	TRBJ1-4	TRBV15	ATSPATNEKLF
12	NA	TRBJ2-7	TRBV7-6	ASSPQKGQAQQY
14	NA	TRBJ2-7	TRBV2	ASSELGGPPTYEQY
15	NA	TRBJ1-5	TRBV2	ASSEDGAGTVNQPQH
13	once	TRBJ1-2	TRBV30	AWSSNLGEYWGYT
16	NA	TRBJ1-1	TRBV19	ASSSRGSWDSMNTEAF
16	NA	TRBJ2-1	TRBV4-3	ASSQDRPSGGLYNEQF
14	NA	TRBJ1-1	TRBV27	ASSSSSGGTNTEAF
13	once	TRBJ1-2	TRBV4-3	ASSQDHRGPWGYT
13	NA	TRBJ2-3	TRBV6-4	ASSDLAGGQDTQY
13	NA	TRBJ1-1	TRBV7-9	ASSPHLQENTEAF
14	once	TRBJ2-5	TRBV28	ASSFAGTSGEETQY
12	NA	TRBJ2-1	TRBV11-2	ASSQWTGRYEQF
12	NA	TRBJ1-2	TRBV13	ASSSSTGEYGYT
13	NA	TRBJ1-3	TRBV4-3	ASSQDEVAGNTIY
13	NA	TRBJ2-1	TRBV7-9	ASSPGLAEDNEQF
13	NA	TRBJ2-7	TRBV4-1	ASSQVAQGIYEQY
17	NA	TRBJ2-2	TRBV10-2	ASSESYASGSLVTGELF
14	NA	TRBJ1-5	TRBV4-3	ASSQDRAGWDQPQH
14	NA	TRBJ2-3	TRBV6-5	ASSYGSGGMGDTQY
12	few	TRBJ1-1	TRBV10-1	ASSAGGAAQQAF
11	NA	TRBJ2-7	TRBV9	ASSDGQDREQY
15	NA	TRBJ2-1	TRBV21-1	ASSTPGTSGVSSEQF
13	NA	TRBJ1-1	TRBV4-1	ASRYREQMNTEAF
13	NA	TRBJ1-1	TRBV7-6	ASSWVDAGDTEAF
13	NA	TRBJ2-7	TRBV5-4	ASSHSRGGALEQY
13	NA	TRBJ2-3	TRBV29-1	SVDRDTASTDTQY
12	NA	TRBJ1-5	TRBV6-1	AIEDRGLNQPQH
12	NA	TRBJ2-2	TRBV29-1	SVGQPGLTGELF
11	NA	TRBJ2-5	TRBV7-6	ASGAREVETQY
13	NA	TRBJ1-1	TRBV19	ASLKIYQGNTEAF
12	NA	TRBJ2-7	TRBV4-3	ASSQDGEHYEQY
13	NA	TRBJ2-5	TRBV6-6	ASIIGTGKQETQY
14	NA	TRBJ1-1	TRBV4-1	ASSQVLLSEGTEAF
15	NA	TRBJ1-2	TRBV11-2	ASSLDEIGGGDYGYT
13	NA	TRBJ1-6	TRBV4-3	ASSRGTGGNSPLH
13	once	TRBJ2-2	TRBV6-5	ASSYTDAGTGELF
14	NA	TRBJ2-7	TRBV27	ASSWVAGGIPYEQY
12	NA	TRBJ2-3	TRBV27	ASSLVPGSDTQY
13	NA	TRBJ2-3	TRBV7-3	ASSFSGANTDTQY
10	NA	TRBJ2-3	TRBV6-5	ASNRREDTQY
14	NA	TRBJ1-6	TRBV6-5	ASSYSMRADNSPLH
15	few	TRBJ2-1	TRBV5-5	ASSAGRSGLSYNEQF
14	NA	TRBJ1-1	TRBV4-3	ASSQLGVSMDTEAF
13	NA	TRBJ2-1	TRBV7-3	ASSLAGGPWDEQF
13	once	TRBJ2-5	TRBV18	ASSPGAGGQETQY
15	NA	TRBJ2-7	TRBV15	ATSRLPRLKGLDEQY
14	NA	TRBJ2-7	TRBV11-1	ASSSTGTGEDHEQY